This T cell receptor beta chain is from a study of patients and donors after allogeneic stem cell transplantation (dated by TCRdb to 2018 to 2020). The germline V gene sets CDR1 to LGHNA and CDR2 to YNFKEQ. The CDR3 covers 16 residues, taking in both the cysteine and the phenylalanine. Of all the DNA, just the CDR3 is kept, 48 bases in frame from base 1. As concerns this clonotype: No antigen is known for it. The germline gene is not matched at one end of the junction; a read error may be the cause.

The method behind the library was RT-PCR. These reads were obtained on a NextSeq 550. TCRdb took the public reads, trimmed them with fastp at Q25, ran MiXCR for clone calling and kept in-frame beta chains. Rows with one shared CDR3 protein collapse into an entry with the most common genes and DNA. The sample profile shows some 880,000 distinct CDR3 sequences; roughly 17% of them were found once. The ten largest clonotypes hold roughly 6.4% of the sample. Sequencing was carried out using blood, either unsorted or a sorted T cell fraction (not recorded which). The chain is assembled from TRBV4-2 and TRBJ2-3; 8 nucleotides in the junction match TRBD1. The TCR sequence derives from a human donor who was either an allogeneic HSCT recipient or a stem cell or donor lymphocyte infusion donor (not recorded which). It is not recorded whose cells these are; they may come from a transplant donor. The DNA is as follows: TGTGCCGGCAGCCTGGGCTGGGACAGGAGCACAGATACGCAGTATTTT. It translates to CAGSLGWDRSTDTQYF.